Listed below are T cell receptor beta chains from one sample, sequenced in a study of beta chain features in type 1 diabetes. Sequencing was performed with immunoSEQ multiplex PCR; in TCRdb, only in-frame clones are kept and a portion is missing. The data contain about 900,000 clones, roughly 15% of them singletons. Material: naive CD4+ T cells from blood. Every receptor here comes from a woman in her late teens or twenties in good health. Both conserved end residues are part of each CDR3. D genes are given only for firm matches. Not every row has a clone size; where given, it reads once, few, many or a size class.

NA	15	TRBV28	TRBJ1-5	NA	TGTGCCAGCAACTACGGGGCGGGCGGCAATCAGCCCCAGCATTTT	CASNYGAGGNQPQHF
NA	13	TRBV10-3	TRBJ1-1	NA	TGTGCCATCAGCGGGGCGTCGGGGAGAGAAGCTTTCTTT	CAISGASGREAFF
TRBD1	15	TRBV23-1	TRBJ1-1	many	TGCGCCAGCAGTCAGGCGACAGGGGCGCACACTGAAGCTTTCTTT	CASSQATGAHTEAFF
NA	15	TRBV28	TRBJ1-4	NA	TGTGCCAGCAGTGGCGAACACCTACTTAGGGAAAAACTGTTTTTT	CASSGEHLLREKLFF
NA	15	TRBV15	TRBJ2-6	few	TGTGCCACCAGCCTTAGGAGCTCTGGGGCCAACGTCCTGACTTTC	CATSLRSSGANVLTF
TRBD1	18	TRBV28	TRBJ2-6	few	TGTGCCAGCAGTTTCCTCGACAGGGTTGGCTCTGGGGCCAACGTCCTGACTTTC	CASSFLDRVGSGANVLTF
TRBD1	14	TRBV10-3	TRBJ1-1	few	TGTGCCTCCCAGGGGGGGACAGCGAACACTGAAGCTTTCTTT	CASQGGTANTEAFF
TRBD1	15	TRBV19	TRBJ2-2	few	TGTGCCAGTAGTATTCAGGGGGCACACACCGGGGAGCTGTTTTTT	CASSIQGAHTGELFF
TRBD2	15	TRBV28	TRBJ2-5	few	TGTGCCAGCACCGACATAGCGGGAGCACAAGAGACCCAGTACTTC	CASTDIAGAQETQYF
NA	15	TRBV5-4	TRBJ2-7	NA	TGTGCCAGCAGCCAGGATGACACGTGGACCTACGAGCAGTACTTC	CASSQDDTWTYEQYF
NA	15	TRBV11-2	TRBJ2-1	NA	TGTGCCAGCAGCCACCGGGGGAGTCTTTACAATGAGCAGTTCTTC	CASSHRGSLYNEQFF
NA	12	TRBV10-2	TRBJ2-4	few	TGCGCCAGCAGTGGGCCGGGGGTGCGTCAGTACTTC	CASSGPGVRQYF
NA	15	TRBV9	TRBJ2-2	once	TGTGCCAGCAGGAATGGAGGGAGTAACCCCGGGGAGCTGTTTTTT	CASRNGGSNPGELFF
NA	15	TRBV25-1	TRBJ2-1	few	TGTGCCAGCAGTGAAGGAGGGAGGTATTACAATGAGCAGTTCTTC	CASSEGGRYYNEQFF
NA	13	TRBV27	TRBJ2-5	NA	TGTGCCAGCAGCAGATGGGAGCGCGAGACCCAGTACTTC	CASSRWERETQYF
NA	12	TRBV29-1	TRBJ1-2	few	TGCAGCGTTGAAGATTCTGGGAATGGCTACACCTTC	CSVEDSGNGYTF
NA	15	TRBV15	TRBJ2-5	few	TGTGCCACCAGCAGAGATCTGGCAGATGGAGAGACCCAGTACTTC	CATSRDLADGETQYF
TRBD2	14	TRBV7-3	TRBJ2-7	NA	TGTGCCAGCAGCCTAAATAGCGGGAGCTACGAGCAGTACTTC	CASSLNSGSYEQYF
NA	14	TRBV19	TRBJ2-1	NA	TGTGCCAGTAGGGAAGAAACAGGGTTAGAGGAGCAGTTCTTC	CASREETGLEEQFF
NA	16	TRBV6-1	TRBJ1-4	NA	TGTGCCAGCAGTGAGGATAACAGGGTATCTAATGAAAAACTGTTTTTT	CASSEDNRVSNEKLFF
NA	13	TRBV7-9	TRBJ1-2	NA	TGTGCCAGCAGCTTAGCGACGACGGATGGCTACACCTTC	CASSLATTDGYTF
TRBD2	16	TRBV10-3	TRBJ2-3	NA	TGTGCCATCAGACTGACTAGCGGGCCCTACACAGATACGCAGTATTTT	CAIRLTSGPYTDTQYF
NA	16	TRBV5-5	TRBJ2-2	few	TGCGCCAGCAGCCAAGAAAGTAAAAGGAGAACCGGGGAGCTGTTTTTT	CASSQESKRRTGELFF
TRBD1	17	TRBV7-9	TRBJ1-3	few	TGTGCCAGCAGCTCGGGACAGGGGGGAACCTCTGGAAACACCATATATTTT	CASSSGQGGTSGNTIYF
TRBD1	16	TRBV9	TRBJ2-1	NA	TGTGCCAGCAGCGTCCTCCCGGGACAGGGATTCAATGAGCAGTTCTTC	CASSVLPGQGFNEQFF
NA	15	TRBV7-9	TRBJ2-5	few	TGTGCCAGCAGCTTATTGGGACATTTACAAGAGACCCAGTACTTC	CASSLLGHLQETQYF
NA	15	TRBV5-4	TRBJ1-2	NA	TGTGCCAGCACCACCGGGAACAGGGTTAAGGATGGCTACACCTTC	CASTTGNRVKDGYTF
NA	14	TRBV25-1	TRBJ1-2	NA	TGTGCCAGCAATCAAACTCAGGGTACCCATGGCTACACCTTC	CASNQTQGTHGYTF
NA	14	TRBV7-2	TRBJ2-3	few	TGTGCCAGCAGCTTAGCAGAGACCACAGATACGCAGTATTTT	CASSLAETTDTQYF
TRBD1	16	TRBV15	TRBJ1-1	few	TGTGCCACCAGCAGAGGACAGGGGAGGTGGAACACTGAAGCTTTCTTT	CATSRGQGRWNTEAFF
TRBD2	14	TRBV7-9	TRBJ2-2	few	TGTGCCAGCAGCCTAGCGGGAAACACCGGGGAGCTGTTTTTT	CASSLAGNTGELFF
NA	16	TRBV7-2	TRBJ2-7	NA	TGTGCCAGCAGCTTAGCGGGAAGGACAGACTCCTACGAGCAGTACTTC	CASSLAGRTDSYEQYF
NA	18	TRBV23-1	TRBJ1-3	NA	TGCGCCAGCAGTCAGTCAGAAATGCCGAAGGATAGTGGAAACACCATATATTTT	CASSQSEMPKDSGNTIYF
NA	13	TRBV18	TRBJ1-2	few	TGTGCCAGCTCACCAGACGGGTACTATGGCTACACCTTC	CASSPDGYYGYTF
NA	14	TRBV28	TRBJ2-5	few	TGTGCCAGCAGTTCACCCACGGGGACAAGGACCCAGTACTTC	CASSSPTGTRTQYF
NA	14	TRBV7-2	TRBJ2-4	few	TGTGCCAGCAGCTTAGGTGCAGGATTAAACATTCAGTACTTC	CASSLGAGLNIQYF
NA	15	TRBV9	TRBJ2-5	NA	TGTGCCAGCAGCGTCGGTAGCGGAACCCAAGAGACCCAGTACTTC	CASSVGSGTQETQYF
NA	15	TRBV7-3	TRBJ2-1	NA	TGTGCCAGCAGCCCTTCGACTAGGGGGCCAGGGGAGCAGTTCTTC	CASSPSTRGPGEQFF
NA	14	TRBV7-9	TRBJ1-1	few	TGTGCCAGCAGCGTAAAACAGGGAGACACTGAAGCTTTCTTT	CASSVKQGDTEAFF
TRBD1	14	TRBV9	TRBJ1-4	few	TGTGCCAGCAGCGTAGGTCGGACAGGGGAAAAACTGTTTTTT	CASSVGRTGEKLFF
TRBD1	14	TRBV5-1	TRBJ1-1	few	TGCGCCAGCAGCGAAGGGACAGCGAACACTGAAGCTTTCTTT	CASSEGTANTEAFF
NA	16	TRBV5-1	TRBJ2-2	few	TGCGCCAGCAGCCACCCGCATGGGCTAGGTGCCGGGGAGCTGTTTTTT	CASSHPHGLGAGELFF
TRBD2	19	TRBV7-3	TRBJ2-3	few	TGTGCCAGCAGCTTGGTTGGTGGACGAGGCGGGAGGGGGACAGATACGCAGTATTTT	CASSLVGGRGGRGTDTQYF